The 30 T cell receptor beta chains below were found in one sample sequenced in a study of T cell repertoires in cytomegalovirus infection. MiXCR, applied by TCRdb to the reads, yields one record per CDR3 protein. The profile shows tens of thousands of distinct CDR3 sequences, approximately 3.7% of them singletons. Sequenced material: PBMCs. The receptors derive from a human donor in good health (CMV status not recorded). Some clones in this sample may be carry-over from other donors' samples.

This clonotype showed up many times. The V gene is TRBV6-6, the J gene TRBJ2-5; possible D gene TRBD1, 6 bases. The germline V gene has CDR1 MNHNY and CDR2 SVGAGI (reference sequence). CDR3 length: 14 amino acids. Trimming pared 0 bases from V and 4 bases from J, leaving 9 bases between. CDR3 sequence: CASSYSGATETQYF. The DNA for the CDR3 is TGTGCCAGCAGTTACTCGGGGGCAACAGAGACCCAGTACTTC.

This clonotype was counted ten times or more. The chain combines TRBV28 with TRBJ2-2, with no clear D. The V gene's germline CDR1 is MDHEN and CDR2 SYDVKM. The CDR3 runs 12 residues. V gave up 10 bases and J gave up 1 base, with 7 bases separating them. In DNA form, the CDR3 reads TGTGCCACCTCGGGGAACACCGGGGAGCTGTTTTTT. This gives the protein CATSGNTGELFF.

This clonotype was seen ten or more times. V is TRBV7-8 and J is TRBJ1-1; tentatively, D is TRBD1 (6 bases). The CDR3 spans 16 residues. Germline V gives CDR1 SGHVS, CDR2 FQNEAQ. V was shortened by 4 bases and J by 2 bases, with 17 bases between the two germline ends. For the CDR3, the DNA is TGTGCCAGCAGCTCCTATACAGGGATCCGTAACACTGAAGCTTTCTTT. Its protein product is CASSSYTGIRNTEAFF.

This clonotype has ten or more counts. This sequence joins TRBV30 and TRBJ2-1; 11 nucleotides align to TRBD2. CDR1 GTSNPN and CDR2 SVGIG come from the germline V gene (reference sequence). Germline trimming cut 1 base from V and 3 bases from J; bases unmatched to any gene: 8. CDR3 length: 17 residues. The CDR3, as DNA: TGTGCCTGGAGTGCTAACCCCCTAGCGGGAGGCTACAATGAGCAGTTCTTC. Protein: CAWSANPLAGGYNEQFF. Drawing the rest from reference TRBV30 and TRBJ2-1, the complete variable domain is SQTIHQWPATLVQPVGSPLSLECTVEGTSNPNLYWYRQAAGRGLQLLFYSVGIGQISSEVPQNLSASRPQDRQFILSSKKLLLSDSGFYLCAWSANPLAGGYNEQFFGPGTRLTVL.

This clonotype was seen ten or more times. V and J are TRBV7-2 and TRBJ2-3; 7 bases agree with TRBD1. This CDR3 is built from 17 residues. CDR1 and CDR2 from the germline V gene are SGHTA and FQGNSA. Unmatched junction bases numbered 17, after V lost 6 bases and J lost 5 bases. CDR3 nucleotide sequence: TGTGCCAGCAGTTTAAATGGTGACAGGGTAGGCATAGATACGCAGTATTTT. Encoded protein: CASSLNGDRVGIDTQYF.

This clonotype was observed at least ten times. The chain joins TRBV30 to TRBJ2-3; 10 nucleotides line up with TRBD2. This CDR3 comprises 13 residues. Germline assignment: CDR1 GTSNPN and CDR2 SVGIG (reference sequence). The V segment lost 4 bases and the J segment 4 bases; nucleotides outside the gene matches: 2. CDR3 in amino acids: CAWKLAGSDTQYF. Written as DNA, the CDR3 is TGTGCCTGGAAACTAGCGGGGTCAGATACGCAGTATTTT.

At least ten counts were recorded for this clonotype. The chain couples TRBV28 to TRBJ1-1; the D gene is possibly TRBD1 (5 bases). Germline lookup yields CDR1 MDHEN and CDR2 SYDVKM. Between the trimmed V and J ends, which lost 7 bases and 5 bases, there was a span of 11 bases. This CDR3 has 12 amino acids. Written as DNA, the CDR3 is TGTGCCAGCATTCTAGGGGAGACTGAAGCTTTCTTT. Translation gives CASILGETEAFF.

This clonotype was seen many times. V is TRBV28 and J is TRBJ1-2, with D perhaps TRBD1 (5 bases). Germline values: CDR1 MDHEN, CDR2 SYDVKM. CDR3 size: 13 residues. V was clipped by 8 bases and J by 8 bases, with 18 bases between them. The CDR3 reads CASLPAGRRGYTF. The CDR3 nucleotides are TGTGCCAGCCTCCCGGCGGGGCGGCGGGGCTACACCTTC.

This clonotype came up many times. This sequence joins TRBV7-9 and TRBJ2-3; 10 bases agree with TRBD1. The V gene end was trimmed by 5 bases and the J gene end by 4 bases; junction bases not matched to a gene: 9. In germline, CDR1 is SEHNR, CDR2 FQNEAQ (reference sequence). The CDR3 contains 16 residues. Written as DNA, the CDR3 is TGTGCCAGCAGCGCCAAAGACAGGGGGCTCGCAGATACGCAGTATTTT. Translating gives CASSAKDRGLADTQYF.

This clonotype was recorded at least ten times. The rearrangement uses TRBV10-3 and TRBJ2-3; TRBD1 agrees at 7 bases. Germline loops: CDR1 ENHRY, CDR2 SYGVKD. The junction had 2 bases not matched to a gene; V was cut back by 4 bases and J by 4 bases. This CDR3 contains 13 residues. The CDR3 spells CAISGQGADTQYF. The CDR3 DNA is TGTGCCATCAGTGGGCAGGGGGCAGATACGCAGTATTTT.

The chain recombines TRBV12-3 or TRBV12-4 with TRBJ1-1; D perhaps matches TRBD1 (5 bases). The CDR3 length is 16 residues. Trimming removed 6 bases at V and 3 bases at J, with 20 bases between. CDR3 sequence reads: CASSPPAGPSDTEAFF. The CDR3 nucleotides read TGTGCCAGCAGCCCCCCCGCAGGGCCCTCGGACACTGAAGCTTTCTTT.

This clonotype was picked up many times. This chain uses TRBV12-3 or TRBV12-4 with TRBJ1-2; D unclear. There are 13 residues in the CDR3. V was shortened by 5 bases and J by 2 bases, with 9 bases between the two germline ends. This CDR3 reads CASSAPSNYGYTF. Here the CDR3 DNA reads TGTGCCAGCAGTGCACCCTCAAACTATGGCTACACCTTC.

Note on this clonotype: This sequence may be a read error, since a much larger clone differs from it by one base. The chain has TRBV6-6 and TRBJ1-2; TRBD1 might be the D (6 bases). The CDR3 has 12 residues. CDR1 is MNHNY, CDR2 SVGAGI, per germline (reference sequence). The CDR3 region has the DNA TGTGCCAGCAGTTACTGGGGGGCTGGCTACGCCTTC. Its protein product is CASSYWGAGYAF.

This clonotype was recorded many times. The CDR3 is CASSFSHNQPQHF. CDR3 DNA sequence: TGTGCCAGCAGTTTCTCGCACAATCAGCCCCAGCATTTT. V usage is TRBV12-3 or TRBV12-4 and J usage is TRBJ1-5; no reliable D call. The CDR3 extends over 13 amino acids. V lost 3 bases to trimming and J lost 3 bases, with 6 bases between them.

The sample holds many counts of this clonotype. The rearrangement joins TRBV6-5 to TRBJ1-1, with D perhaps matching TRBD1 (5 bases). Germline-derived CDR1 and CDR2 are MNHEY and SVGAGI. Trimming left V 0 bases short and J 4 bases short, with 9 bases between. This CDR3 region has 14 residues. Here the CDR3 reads CASSYSPGGTEAFF. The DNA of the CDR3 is TGTGCCAGCAGTTACTCTCCTGGGGGCACTGAAGCTTTCTTT.

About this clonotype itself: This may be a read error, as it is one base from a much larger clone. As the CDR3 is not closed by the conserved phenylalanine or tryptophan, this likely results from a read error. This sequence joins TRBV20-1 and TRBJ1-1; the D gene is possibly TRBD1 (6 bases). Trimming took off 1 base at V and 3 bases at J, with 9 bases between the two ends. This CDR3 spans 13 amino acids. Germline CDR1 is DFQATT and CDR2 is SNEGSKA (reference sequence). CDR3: CSARVQGYTEAFL. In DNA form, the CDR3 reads TGCAGTGCTAGAGTTCAGGGGTACACTGAAGCTTTCCTT.

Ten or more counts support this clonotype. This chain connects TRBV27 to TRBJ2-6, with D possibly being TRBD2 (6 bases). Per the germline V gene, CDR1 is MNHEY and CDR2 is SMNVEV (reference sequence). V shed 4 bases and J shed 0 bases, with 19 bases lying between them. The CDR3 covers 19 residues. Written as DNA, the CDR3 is TGTGCCAGCAGTTCACCCAGTTTGGGGGGACCCTCTGGGGCCAACGTCCTGACTTTC. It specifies CASSSPSLGGPSGANVLTF. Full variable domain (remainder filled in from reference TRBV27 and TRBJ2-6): EAQVTQNPRYLITVTGKKLTVTCSQNMNHEYMSWYRQDPGLGLRQIYYSMNVEVTDKGDVPEGYKVSRKEKRNFPLILESPSPNQTSLYFCASSSPSLGGPSGANVLTFGAGSRLTVL.

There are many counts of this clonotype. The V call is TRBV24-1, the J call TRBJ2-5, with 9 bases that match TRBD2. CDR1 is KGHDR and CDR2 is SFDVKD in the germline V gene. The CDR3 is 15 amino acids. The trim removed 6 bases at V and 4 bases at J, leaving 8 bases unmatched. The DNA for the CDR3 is TGTGCCACCAGTCCTACCTCGCGGGGGGGAGAGACCCAGTACTTC. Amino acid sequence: CATSPTSRGGETQYF.

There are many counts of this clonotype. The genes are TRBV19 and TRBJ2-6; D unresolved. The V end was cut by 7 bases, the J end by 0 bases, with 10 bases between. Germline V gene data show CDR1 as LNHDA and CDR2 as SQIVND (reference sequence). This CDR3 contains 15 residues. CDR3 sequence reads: CASMSWDSGANVLTF. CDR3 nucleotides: TGTGCCAGTATGTCCTGGGACTCTGGGGCCAACGTCCTGACTTTC. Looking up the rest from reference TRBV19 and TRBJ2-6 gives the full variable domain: DGGITQSPKYLFRKEGQNVTLSCEQNLNHDAMYWYRQDPGQGLRLIYYSQIVNDFQKGDIAEGYSVSREKKESFPLTVTSAQKNPTAFYLCASMSWDSGANVLTFGAGSRLTVL.

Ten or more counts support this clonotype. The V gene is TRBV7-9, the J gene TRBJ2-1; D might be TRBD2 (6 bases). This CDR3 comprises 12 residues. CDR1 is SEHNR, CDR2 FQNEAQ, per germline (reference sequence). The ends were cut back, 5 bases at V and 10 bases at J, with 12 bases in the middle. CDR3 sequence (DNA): TGTGCCAGCAGCCTGGGGACTCCCGAGCAGTTCTTC. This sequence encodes CASSLGTPEQFF. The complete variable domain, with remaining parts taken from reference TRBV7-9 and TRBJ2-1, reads DTGVSQNPRHKITKRGQNVTFRCDPISEHNRLYWYRQTLGQGPEFLTYFQNEAQLEKSRLLSDRFSAERPKGSFSTLEIQRTEQGDSAMYLCASSLGTPEQFFGPGTRLTVL.

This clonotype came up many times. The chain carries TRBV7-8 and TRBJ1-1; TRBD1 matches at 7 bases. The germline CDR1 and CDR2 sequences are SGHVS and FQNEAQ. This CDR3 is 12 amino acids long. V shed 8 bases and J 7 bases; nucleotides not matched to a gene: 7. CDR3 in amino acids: CASGRRTGEAFF. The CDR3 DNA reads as TGTGCCAGCGGCCGTCGGACAGGTGAAGCTTTCTTT.

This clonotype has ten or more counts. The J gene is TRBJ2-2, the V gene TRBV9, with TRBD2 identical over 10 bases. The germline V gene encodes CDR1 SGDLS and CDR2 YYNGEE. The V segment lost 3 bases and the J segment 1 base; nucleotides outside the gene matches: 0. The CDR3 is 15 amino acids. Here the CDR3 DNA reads TGTGCCAGCAGCGGGACTAGCGGGAACACCGGGGAGCTGTTTTTT. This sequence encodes CASSGTSGNTGELFF.

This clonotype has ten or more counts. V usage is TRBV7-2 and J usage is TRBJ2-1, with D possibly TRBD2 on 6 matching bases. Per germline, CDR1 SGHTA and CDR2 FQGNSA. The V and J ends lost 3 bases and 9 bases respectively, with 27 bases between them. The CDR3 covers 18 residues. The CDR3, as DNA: TGTGCCAGCAGCTTCCTGAGTACGGGGGACCCCGGTGTGAGTGAGCAGTTCTTC. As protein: CASSFLSTGDPGVSEQFF.

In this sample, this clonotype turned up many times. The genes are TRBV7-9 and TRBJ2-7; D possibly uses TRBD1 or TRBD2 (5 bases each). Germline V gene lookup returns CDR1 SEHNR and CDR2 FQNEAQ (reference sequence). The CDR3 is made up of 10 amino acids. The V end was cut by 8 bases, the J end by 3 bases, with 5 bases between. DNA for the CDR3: TGTGCCAGCGGGGGCTACGAGCAGTACTTC. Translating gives CASGGYEQYF.

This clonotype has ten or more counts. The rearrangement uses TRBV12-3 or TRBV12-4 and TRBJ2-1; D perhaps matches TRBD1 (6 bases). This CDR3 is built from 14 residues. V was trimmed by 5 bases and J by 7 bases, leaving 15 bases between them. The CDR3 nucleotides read TGTGCCAGCAGTCGAGGACAGCGGAGGAATGAGCAGTTCTTC. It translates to CASSRGQRRNEQFF.

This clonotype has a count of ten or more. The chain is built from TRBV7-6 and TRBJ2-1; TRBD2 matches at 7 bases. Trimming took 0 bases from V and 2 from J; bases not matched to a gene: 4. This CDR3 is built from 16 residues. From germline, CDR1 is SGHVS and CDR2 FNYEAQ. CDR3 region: CASSLAVAGAYNEQFF. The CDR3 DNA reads TGTGCCAGCAGCTTAGCCGTGGCGGGGGCCTACAATGAGCAGTTCTTC.

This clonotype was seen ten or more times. The CDR3 is CASSGQGNTGELFF. DNA of the CDR3: TGTGCCAGCAGCGGACAGGGGAACACCGGGGAGCTGTTTTTT. The rearrangement uses TRBV5-5 and TRBJ2-2, with TRBD1 matching 8 bases. The CDR3 sequence is 14 residues long. Looked up from germline, CDR1 is SGHKS and CDR2 is YYEKEE (reference sequence). V dropped 4 bases and J dropped 1; count of bases not matched to a gene: 0.

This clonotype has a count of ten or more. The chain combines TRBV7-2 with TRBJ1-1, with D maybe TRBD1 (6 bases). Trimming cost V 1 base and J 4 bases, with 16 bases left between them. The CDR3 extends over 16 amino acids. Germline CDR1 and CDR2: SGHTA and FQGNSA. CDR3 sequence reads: CASSLVGGHPGTEAFF. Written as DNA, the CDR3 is TGTGCCAGCAGCTTAGTGGGGGGGCATCCTGGCACTGAAGCTTTCTTT.

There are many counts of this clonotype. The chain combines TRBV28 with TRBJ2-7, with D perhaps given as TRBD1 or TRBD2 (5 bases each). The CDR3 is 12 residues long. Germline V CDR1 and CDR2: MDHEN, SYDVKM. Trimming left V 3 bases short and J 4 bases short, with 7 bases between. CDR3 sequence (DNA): TGTGCCAGCAGTTTGGGACGGTACGAGCAGTACTTC. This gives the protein CASSLGRYEQYF.

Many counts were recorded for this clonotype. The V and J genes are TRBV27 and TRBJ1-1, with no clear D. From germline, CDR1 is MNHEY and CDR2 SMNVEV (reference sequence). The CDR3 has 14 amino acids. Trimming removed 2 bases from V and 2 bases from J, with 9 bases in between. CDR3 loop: CASSLGYSNTEAFF. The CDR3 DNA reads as TGTGCCAGCAGTTTAGGTTACAGTAACACTGAAGCTTTCTTT.